The clone carrying this TCR beta chain was detected many times. Antigen: not known. These data belong to a study of T-cell reconstitution after alpha-beta-depleted transplantation in children. The CDR3 loop spans 12 amino acids. V lost 8 bases and J 9 bases, leaving 16 bases between the germline ends. For TCRbeta, the library was prepared with unique molecular identifiers. TCRdb reanalysed the PCR reads using MiXCR and keeps one entry per CDR3 protein. The sample yields just over 950,000 distinct CDR3 sequences, about 29% seen once. Study-wide results and limits: Where alpha-beta T cells came from about two months after transplant was reportedly several hundred expanded graft clones.

The TCR was taken from a boy under two years old who had a stem cell transplant for SCID, so the T cells may come from the graft donor. The sequencing here drew on PBMCs, mostly from graft donor cells, taken 360 days after TCRalphabeta/CD19-depleted stem cell transplant. The chain combines TRBV12-3 or TRBV12-4 with TRBJ1-1; D possibly corresponds to TRBD1 (5 bases). The CDR3 is CASGDTGLKAFF. CDR3 nucleotide sequence: TGTGCCAGCGGGGATACGGGGCTGAAAGCTTTCTTT.